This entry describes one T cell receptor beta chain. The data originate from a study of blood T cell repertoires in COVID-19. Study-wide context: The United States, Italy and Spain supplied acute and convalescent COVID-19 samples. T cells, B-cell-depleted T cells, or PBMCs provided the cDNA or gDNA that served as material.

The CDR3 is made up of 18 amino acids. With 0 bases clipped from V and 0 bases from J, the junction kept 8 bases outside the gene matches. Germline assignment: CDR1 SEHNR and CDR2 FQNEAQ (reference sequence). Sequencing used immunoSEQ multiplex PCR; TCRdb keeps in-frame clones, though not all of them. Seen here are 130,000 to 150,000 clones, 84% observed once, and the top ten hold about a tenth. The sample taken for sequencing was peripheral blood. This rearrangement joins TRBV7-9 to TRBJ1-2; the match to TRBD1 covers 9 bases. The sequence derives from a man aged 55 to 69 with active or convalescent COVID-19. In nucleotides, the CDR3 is TGTGCCAGCAGCTTAGCGCTACAGGGGGCGCGAGCTAACTATGGCTACACCTTC. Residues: CASSLALQGARANYGYTF. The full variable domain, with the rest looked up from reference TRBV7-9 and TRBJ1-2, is DTGVSQNPRHKITKRGQNVTFRCDPISEHNRLYWYRQTLGQGPEFLTYFQNEAQLEKSRLLSDRFSAERPKGSFSTLEIQRTEQGDSAMYLCASSLALQGARANYGYTFGSGTRLTVV.